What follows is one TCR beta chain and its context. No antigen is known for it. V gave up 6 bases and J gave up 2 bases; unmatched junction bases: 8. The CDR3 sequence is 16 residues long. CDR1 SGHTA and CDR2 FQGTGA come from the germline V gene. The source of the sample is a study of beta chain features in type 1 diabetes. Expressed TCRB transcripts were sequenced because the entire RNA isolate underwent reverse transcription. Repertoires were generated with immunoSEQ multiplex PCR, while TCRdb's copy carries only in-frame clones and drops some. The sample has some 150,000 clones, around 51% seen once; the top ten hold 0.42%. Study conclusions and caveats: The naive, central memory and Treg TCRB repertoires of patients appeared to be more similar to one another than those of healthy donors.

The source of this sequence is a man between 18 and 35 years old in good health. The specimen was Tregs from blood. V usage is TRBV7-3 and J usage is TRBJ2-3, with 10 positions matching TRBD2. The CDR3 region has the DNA TGTGCCAGCAGTCGAGCGGGAGGGGTCGTCACAGATACGCAGTATTTT. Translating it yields CASSRAGGVVTDTQYF. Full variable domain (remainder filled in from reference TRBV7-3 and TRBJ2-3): GAGVSQTPSNKVTEKGKYVELRCDPISGHTALYWYRQSLGQGPEFLIYFQGTGAADDSGLPNDRFFAVRPEGSVSTLKIQRTERGDSAVYLCASSRAGGVVTDTQYFGPGTRLTVL.